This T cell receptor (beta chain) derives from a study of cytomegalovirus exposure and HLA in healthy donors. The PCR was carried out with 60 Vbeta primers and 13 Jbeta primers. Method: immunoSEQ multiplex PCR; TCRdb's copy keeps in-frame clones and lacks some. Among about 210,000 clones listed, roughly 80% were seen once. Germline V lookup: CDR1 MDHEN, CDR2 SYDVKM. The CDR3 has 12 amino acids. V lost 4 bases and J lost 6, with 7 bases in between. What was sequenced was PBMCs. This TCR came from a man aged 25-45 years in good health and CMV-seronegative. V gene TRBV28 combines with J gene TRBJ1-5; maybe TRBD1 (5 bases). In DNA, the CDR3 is TGTGCCAGCAGTTCCCAGGGTCAGCCCCAGCATTTT. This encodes CASSSQGQPQHF.